A selection of T cell receptor beta chains follows, all from one sample in a study of OX40 agonist ivuxolimab in advanced cancers. Assay used: immunoSEQ multiplex PCR; TCRdb lists only in-frame clones, some missing. Of approximately 110,000 clones listed, 85% to 95% were seen once; the top ten hold more than 0.7%. The sample consisted of CD4+ or CD8+ T cells sorted from blood, taken in a trial of the OX40 agonist ivuxolimab. These receptors all come from an adult with an advanced solid tumor such as melanoma, head and neck, liver or kidney cancer. The CDR3 runs from the conserved cysteine through the conserved F or W. The order of the fields is clone size, V gene, D gene, J gene, CDR3 protein, CDR3 DNA. A D gene is named only where the DNA matches it firmly. Where a row states a size, it is once, few, many or the class of an expanded clone; other rows omit it.

-,TRBV27,-,TRBJ1-6,CASSLRGSSYNSPLHF,TGTGCCAGCAGTTTACGGGGGAGCTCCTATAATTCACCCCTCCACTTT
-,TRBV7-9,TRBD1,TRBJ1-5,CASSRTGTQPQHF,TGTGCCAGCAGCCGGACAGGGACACAGCCCCAGCATTTT
-,TRBV27,-,TRBJ2-6,CASSLRQAGANVLTF,TGTGCCAGCAGTTTAAGGCAGGCCGGGGCCAACGTCCTGACTTTC
-,TRBV7-2,TRBD2,TRBJ2-7,CASGIAGGRDEQYF,TGTGCCAGCGGCATAGCGGGAGGGCGCGACGAGCAGTACTTC
-,TRBV10-3,-,TRBJ2-2,CAIKGTGGGELFF,TGTGCCATCAAAGGAACCGGCGGTGGGGAGCTGTTTTTT
-,TRBV28,-,TRBJ2-5,CASSLRSGVGTQYF,TGTGCCAGCAGTTTAAGGTCGGGAGTGGGGACCCAGTACTTC
-,TRBV27,-,TRBJ1-1,CASSPWTTTGTEAFF,TGTGCCAGCAGCCCTTGGACTACAACCGGGACTGAAGCTTTCTTT
-,TRBV7-9,-,TRBJ1-1,CASLKAWATEAFF,TGTGCCAGCCTGAAGGCGTGGGCCACTGAAGCTTTCTTT
-,TRBV7-9,-,TRBJ1-1,CASSPSLANTEAFF,TGTGCCAGCAGTCCTTCCCTGGCGAACACTGAAGCTTTCTTT
-,TRBV19,-,TRBJ1-2,CASSMGVRYGYTF,TGTGCCAGTAGTATGGGCGTTCGGTATGGCTACACCTTC
once,TRBV7-2,-,TRBJ2-7,CASSLRVYEQYF,TGTGCCAGCAGCTTACGGGTCTACGAGCAGTACTTC
few,TRBV19,-,TRBJ2-1,CASSLFAYNEQFF,TGTGCCAGTAGTCTTTTCGCTTACAATGAGCAGTTCTTC
-,TRBV28,-,TRBJ1-5,CASSLPVGANQPQHF,TGTGCCAGCAGTTTACCGGTTGGGGCCAATCAGCCCCAGCATTTT
-,TRBV27,-,TRBJ1-4,CAGDPGRGGANEKLFF,TGTGCCGGCGACCCCGGACGGGGGGGAGCTAATGAAAAACTGTTTTTT
-,TRBV5-4,TRBD2,TRBJ2-1,CASSSLRTSGLSSYNEQFF,TGTGCCAGCAGCTCCCTGCGGACTAGCGGGTTGAGCTCCTACAATGAGCAGTTCTTC
-,TRBV7-2,-,TRBJ2-3,CASSQLTGTDTQYF,TGTGCCAGCAGCCAACTTACAGGGACAGATACGCAGTATTTT
-,TRBV6-1,-,TRBJ1-1,CASSVLPGHGGTEAFF,TGTGCCAGCAGTGTACTCCCGGGACACGGAGGCACTGAAGCTTTCTTT
once,TRBV5-1,-,TRBJ2-2,CASSFAGVTGELFF,TGCGCCAGCAGCTTCGCAGGGGTCACCGGGGAGCTGTTTTTT
-,TRBV6-5,-,TRBJ2-2,CASSYSTGNTGELFF,TGTGCCAGCAGTTACTCGACAGGGAACACCGGGGAGCTGTTTTTT
once,TRBV5-1,TRBD1,TRBJ1-1,CASSRQDRAEAFF,TGCGCCAGCAGCCGGCAGGACAGGGCTGAAGCTTTCTTT
-,TRBV19,-,TRBJ1-5,CASGLAFGSNQPQHF,TGTGCCAGTGGCCTTGCGTTTGGGAGCAATCAGCCCCAGCATTTT
-,TRBV27,-,TRBJ2-3,CASSFRQGHTDTQYF,TGTGCCAGCAGTTTCCGCCAGGGGCATACAGATACGCAGTATTTT
-,TRBV6-5,-,TRBJ1-4,CASGPTATNEKLFF,TGTGCCAGCGGCCCCACAGCAACTAATGAAAAACTGTTTTTT
-,TRBV9,-,TRBJ2-1,CASSGPVSPEQFF,TGTGCCAGCAGCGGGCCTGTTAGCCCCGAGCAGTTCTTC
-,TRBV27,TRBD2,TRBJ2-7,CASSLLAGSSYEQYF,TGTGCCAGCAGCCTTCTAGCGGGATCGTCCTACGAGCAGTACTTC
-,TRBV5-1,-,TRBJ2-3,CASSLGRTERTDTQYF,TGCGCCAGCAGCCTAGGCAGGACAGAACGCACAGATACGCAGTATTTT
-,TRBV12-5,TRBD2,TRBJ2-1,CASGPTGTGLASGRSNLYNEQFF,TGTGCTAGTGGTCCCACCGGGACAGGGCTGGCTAGCGGGAGGTCCAACCTCTACAATGAGCAGTTCTTC
-,TRBV6-1,-,TRBJ1-2,CASSEAGFTGTTHYGYTF,TGTGCCAGCAGTGAAGCGGGATTTACCGGGACTACCCACTATGGCTACACCTTC
-,TRBV30,-,TRBJ2-2,CAWTWNTGELFF,TGTGCCTGGACGTGGAACACCGGGGAGCTGTTTTTT
-,TRBV18,-,TRBJ2-5,CASSPSESETQYF,TGTGCCAGCTCACCTTCCGAATCGGAGACCCAGTACTTC
-,TRBV5-1,TRBD2,TRBJ2-7,CASSSGGRVEQQYF,TGCGCCAGCAGCTCGGGGGGGAGGGTCGAGCAGCAGTACTTC
-,TRBV11-2,TRBD2,TRBJ2-1,CASSLARTSASSYNEQFF,TGTGCCAGCAGCTTAGCTCGGACTAGCGCGAGCTCCTACAATGAGCAGTTCTTC
-,TRBV5-1,-,TRBJ2-5,CASSLLGQSQETQYF,TGCGCCAGCAGCTTGTTAGGACAGTCCCAAGAGACCCAGTACTTC
-,TRBV7-9,-,TRBJ1-1,CASSLVLGNTEAFF,TGTGCCAGCAGCTTAGTTCTAGGGAACACTGAAGCTTTCTTT
-,TRBV5-1,-,TRBJ2-5,CASSLTGTAQETQYF,TGCGCCAGCAGCTTGACCGGGACGGCCCAAGAGACCCAGTACTTC